The sequence of this T cell receptor (beta chain) was determined in a study of radiation and T cells in renal cell carcinoma. This CDR3 comprises 12 residues. Germline V gene lookup returns CDR1 SNHLY and CDR2 FYNNEI. V was trimmed by 6 bases and J by 2 bases, leaving 5 bases between them. As concerns this clone: The antigen remains unidentified.

TCRdb keeps only in-frame clones here, not all; method: immunoSEQ multiplex PCR. This sample yields 65,000 to 80,000 clones, of which roughly 85% are seen a single time; approximately 22% belongs to the top ten. Described time point: blood 2 weeks post-SBRT. Specified treatment: 15 Gy SBRT to primary tumor, nephrectomy 4 weeks later. General study points: No pretreatment tumor biopsies were available for baseline clonotypes.

Sequenced material: blood, taken from a patient whose treatment included radiotherapy and nephrectomy. This receptor was taken from a woman between 45 and 60 years old with renal cell carcinoma. This sequence joins TRBV2 and TRBJ1-5; tentative D call: TRBD1 (5 bases). The DNA of the CDR3 is TGTGCCAGCAGGGGGGGCAATCAGCCCCAGCATTTT. Amino acid sequence: CASRGGNQPQHF.